Below, 2 T cell receptor beta chains from the same sample are listed, as sequenced in a study of cytomegalovirus exposure and HLA in healthy donors. PCR involved 60 Vbeta and 13 Jbeta primers. Generated by immunoSEQ multiplex PCR, the TCRdb table keeps only in-frame clones and is missing some. Of around 300,000 clones detected, about 87% appear once; the ten largest clones hold more than 2%. The sequenced material came from PBMCs. The source is a woman aged 18-30 years in good health and CMV-seronegative.

The sample holds one count of this clone. The chain uses TRBV10-3 and TRBJ1-1; D gene ambiguous. Trimming shortened V by 7 bases and J by 3 bases, and 12 bases separated the two germline ends. This CDR3 contains 13 residues. Germline V gives CDR1 ENHRY, CDR2 SYGVKD. This CDR3 reads CAIIGSGDTEAFF. Written as DNA, the CDR3 is TGTGCCATCATAGGTTCCGGGGACACTGAAGCTTTCTTT.

The chain employs TRBV6-6 and TRBJ1-5, with a tentative D call TRBD1 (6 bases). The germline CDR1 and CDR2 sequences are MNHNY and SVGAGI (reference sequence). Trimming stripped 4 bases from V and 3 bases from J, with 10 bases between. This CDR3 contains 14 residues. CDR3 loop: CASSSGQTNQPQHF. The DNA of the CDR3 is TGTGCCAGCAGTTCCGGACAGACCAATCAGCCCCAGCATTTT.